This T cell receptor (beta chain) appears in the sequencing data of a study of spatial heterogeneity in lung cancer. Study summary: As counted in raw reads, each unique TCR and UMI combination appeared more than ten times on average. Overall study results and limits: Blood contained ubiquitous expanded tumor TCRs more at resection than at follow-up.

Described time point: sample taken at primary tumor resection. Whole RNA obtained from tumor, nontumor lung or frozen PBMC underwent sequencing without sorting. Each molecule of TCR cDNA was tagged with one unique molecular identifier. From the 5' RACE reads, TCRdb called clonotypes with MiXCR, one entry per CDR3 protein. Altogether approximately 92,000 distinct CDR3 sequences are present, roughly 12% being singletons, with the ten largest covering roughly 39%. There are many counts of this clonotype. What it binds is unknown. The V gene lost 6 bases and the J gene lost 4 bases, with 15 bases spanning the gap. The CDR3 is made up of 14 amino acids. In germline, CDR1 is SGHTA, CDR2 FQGNSA.

The sequences come from PBMCs, collected at surgery. The rearrangement joins TRBV7-2 to TRBJ1-1; D not resolved. This receptor was obtained from a male donor with early-stage non-small cell lung cancer. CDR3 nucleotides: TGTGCCAGCAGAGAACTGATGGACGGCACTGAAGCTTTCTTT. Translated, it gives CASRELMDGTEAFF.